This is a list of T cell receptor beta chains from one sample in a study of blood T cell repertoires in COVID-19. Using immunoSEQ multiplex PCR, the repertoire was profiled, and TCRdb retains in-frame clones only, with some absent. The table records over 80,000 clones, approximately 86% of them present only once. The sequenced material came from peripheral blood. The receptors derive from a man between 50 and 59 years old with acute or convalescent COVID-19. CDR3s include the opening cysteine and the closing phenylalanine or tryptophan. Each record gives: J gene, clone size, V gene, D gene, CDR3 protein, CDR3 DNA. The D gene is left open where the match is weak. Not every row has a clone size; where given, it reads once, few, many or a size class.

TRBJ2-5,.,TRBV11-3,TRBD1,CASSEQGRETQYF,TGTGCCAGCAGCGAACAGGGGCGTGAGACCCAGTACTTC
TRBJ2-1,.,TRBV6-2/TRBV6-3,.,CASSYSAGSEQFF,TGTGCCAGCAGTTACTCGGCGGGAAGCGAGCAGTTCTTC
TRBJ2-3,.,TRBV5-1,.,CASRVDIGATQYF,TGCGCCAGCAGAGTTGATATAGGAGCTACGCAGTATTTT
TRBJ1-3,.,TRBV5-1,.,CASSPRSSGNTIYF,TGCGCCAGCAGCCCGAGGAGTTCTGGAAACACCATATATTTT
TRBJ1-5,.,TRBV4-1,TRBD1,CASSQADRDRQPQHF,TGCGCCAGCAGCCAAGCCGACAGGGACAGGCAGCCCCAGCATTTT
TRBJ2-7,few,TRBV7-8,.,CASSLSGTWEYEQYF,TGTGCCAGCAGCTTAAGTGGGACATGGGAATACGAGCAGTACTTC
TRBJ1-5,few,TRBV29-1,.,CSASDGVLGNQPQHF,TGCAGCGCCTCAGACGGGGTTTTGGGCAATCAGCCCCAGCATTTT
TRBJ2-1,.,TRBV5-6,.,CASSLVSNEQFF,TGTGCCAGCAGCTTGGTGAGCAATGAGCAGTTCTTC
TRBJ1-6,.,TRBV15,.,CATRSEESIRNSPLHF,TGTGCCACCAGATCTGAGGAATCAATCCGTAATTCACCCCTCCACTTT
TRBJ1-5,.,TRBV7-2,TRBD1,CASSPPGGGQPQHF,TGTGCCAGCAGTCCACCAGGGGGTGGGCAGCCCCAGCATTTT
TRBJ1-1,few,TRBV29-1,.,CSGRQDPHTEAFF,TGCAGCGGTAGACAGGACCCGCACACTGAAGCTTTCTTT
TRBJ1-1,.,TRBV5-4,.,CASSSRRGNTEAFF,TGTGCCAGCAGCTCCCGAAGAGGGAACACTGAAGCTTTCTTT
TRBJ2-5,once,TRBV10-3,TRBD1,CAISARQGAETQYF,TGTGCCATCAGTGCTAGACAGGGGGCGGAGACCCAGTACTTC
TRBJ1-2,.,TRBV29-1,TRBD1,CSVETRGDRGRGYGYTF,TGCAGCGTTGAGACTCGGGGGGACAGGGGGCGCGGCTATGGCTACACCTTC
TRBJ1-5,.,TRBV21-1,.,CASPHRDSGGIVAQHF,TGTGCCAGCCCCCACCGGGACAGTGGGGGGATAGTGGCCCAGCATTTT
TRBJ2-3,.,TRBV27,.,CASSFGDFTDTQYF,TGTGCCAGCAGTTTTGGGGACTTCACAGATACGCAGTATTTT
TRBJ2-1,.,TRBV5-5,TRBD2,CASSGIAGVSYNEQFF,TGTGCCAGCAGCGGAATAGCGGGAGTCTCCTACAATGAGCAGTTCTTC
TRBJ2-3,.,TRBV7-2,.,CASSSIAYEGDTQYF,TGTGCCAGCAGCTCAATAGCGTACGAAGGGGATACGCAGTATTTT
TRBJ1-2,.,TRBV5-1,.,CASSLWATGSNYGYTF,TGCGCCAGCAGCTTGTGGGCGACGGGGAGTAACTATGGCTACACCTTC
TRBJ2-3,once,TRBV27,TRBD2,CASSPRTSGARDTQYF,TGTGCCAGCAGCCCGAGGACTAGCGGGGCCCGAGATACGCAGTATTTT
TRBJ1-2,.,TRBV23-1,.,CASSQSSGGPVGYGYTF,TGCGCCAGCAGTCAATCCTCCGGAGGCCCAGTTGGCTATGGCTACACCTTC
TRBJ1-3,.,TRBV7-6,.,CASSKQGIVGNTIYF,TGTGCCAGCAGCAAACAGGGAATAGTTGGAAACACCATATATTTT
TRBJ2-1,once,TRBV2,TRBD2,CAIAIAGPYNEQFF,TGTGCCATCGCTATAGCGGGACCCTACAATGAGCAGTTCTTC
TRBJ1-2,.,TRBV5-4,.,CASSWRGRVNYGYTF,TGTGCCAGCAGCTGGAGGGGACGGGTAAACTATGGCTACACCTTC
TRBJ1-4,.,TRBV4-1,TRBD1,CASSLGGTGSNEKLFF,TGCGCCAGCAGCCTAGGTGGGACAGGCTCTAATGAAAAACTGTTTTTT
TRBJ1-1,.,TRBV9,.,CASSVLGSNTEAFF,TGTGCCAGCAGCGTCCTGGGCTCGAACACTGAAGCTTTCTTT
TRBJ2-1,.,TRBV3-1/TRBV3-2,.,CASSPRVQAYNEQFF,TGTGCCAGCAGCCCTAGAGTACAGGCCTACAATGAGCAGTTCTTC
TRBJ2-7,.,TRBV6-2/TRBV6-3,.,CASSDFYEQYF,TGTGCCAGCAGCGACTTCTACGAGCAGTACTTC
TRBJ2-7,.,TRBV7-2,.,CASSSARGNYEQYF,TGTGCCAGCAGCTCTGCCAGGGGCAACTACGAGCAGTACTTC
TRBJ1-1,.,TRBV6-5,.,CASSWGGRTEAFF,TGTGCCAGCAGTTGGGGGGGGAGGACTGAAGCTTTCTTT
TRBJ2-1,.,TRBV9,TRBD2,CASSPGGLAGYNEQFF,TGTGCCAGCAGCCCAGGGGGACTAGCGGGATACAATGAGCAGTTCTTC
TRBJ1-4,.,TRBV5-1,TRBD1,CASSLGTGPFEKLFF,TGCGCCAGCAGCTTGGGGACAGGACCTTTTGAAAAACTGTTTTTT
TRBJ1-1,.,TRBV5-6,.,CASSSVPGRMNTEAFF,TGTGCCAGCAGCTCAGTCCCCGGGAGAATGAACACTGAAGCTTTCTTT
TRBJ2-3,.,TRBV11-3,.,CASSSRLVARDTQYF,TGTGCCAGCAGCTCTCGACTAGTCGCCCGGGATACGCAGTATTTT
TRBJ2-1,.,TRBV4-1,.,CASSPTLGEQFF,TGCGCCAGCAGCCCTACCCTTGGTGAGCAGTTCTTC
TRBJ1-3,.,TRBV2,TRBD1,CASSPDRGSGNTIYF,TGTGCCAGCAGTCCCGACAGGGGCTCTGGAAACACCATATATTTT
TRBJ1-1,.,TRBV11-2,.,CASSLGTGQSTEAFF,TGTGCCAGCAGCTTAGGTACAGGGCAGAGCACTGAAGCTTTCTTT
TRBJ2-5,.,TRBV25-1,.,CASSAGGETQYF,TGTGCCAGCAGTGCTGGAGGAGAGACCCAGTACTTC
TRBJ1-6,.,TRBV6-2/TRBV6-3,TRBD1,CASSIRGRGDNSPLHF,TGTGCCAGCAGTATCAGGGGGCGCGGAGATAATTCACCCCTCCACTTT
TRBJ2-7,.,TRBV7-2,TRBD2,CASSGTSGGEQYF,TGTGCCAGCAGCGGGACTAGCGGGGGCGAGCAGTACTTC
TRBJ2-7,once,TRBV10-1,.,CASSEPSGEYEQYF,TGCGCCAGCAGTGAGCCCTCCGGAGAGTACGAGCAGTACTTC
TRBJ1-3,.,TRBV18,TRBD1,CASSPDRGPGNTIYF,TGTGCCAGCTCACCGGACAGGGGGCCTGGAAACACCATATATTTT
TRBJ2-7,.,TRBV19,.,CASSIGASGGGIYEQYF,TGTGCCAGTAGTATAGGGGCTTCGGGCGGGGGCATCTACGAGCAGTACTTC
TRBJ1-1,.,TRBV12-5,.,CASGLGQEYTEAFF,TGTGCTAGTGGTTTGGGGCAGGAATACACTGAAGCTTTCTTT
TRBJ2-3,.,TRBV7-2,TRBD2,CASSLTASGREDTQYF,TGTGCCAGCAGCTTAACTGCTAGCGGGAGGGAAGATACGCAGTATTTT
TRBJ2-2,.,TRBV5-1,TRBD2,CASSLGLAEGTGELFF,TGCGCCAGCAGCTTGGGCCTAGCGGAAGGTACCGGGGAGCTGTTTTTT
TRBJ1-4,.,TRBV3-1/TRBV3-2,.,CASGGALNEKLFF,TGTGCCAGCGGCGGGGCGCTGAATGAAAAACTGTTTTTT
TRBJ2-7,.,TRBV19,TRBD1,CASSMGTGWEQYF,TGTGCCAGTAGTATGGGGACAGGGTGGGAGCAGTACTTC
TRBJ2-2,.,TRBV5-1,TRBD1,CATRDRGNTGELFF,TGCGCCACCCGGGACAGGGGTAACACCGGGGAGCTGTTTTTT
TRBJ2-7,.,TRBV6-5,.,CASSRTVSYEQYF,TGTGCCAGCAGTCGGACAGTCTCCTACGAGCAGTACTTC
TRBJ1-2,once,TRBV18,TRBD1,CASSQQVGQVASYGYTF,TGTGCCAGCTCACAACAAGTTGGACAGGTCGCCTCCTATGGCTACACCTTC
TRBJ2-1,.,TRBV7-9,TRBD2,CASRPTSGKNEQFF,TGTGCCAGCAGGCCTACTAGCGGGAAAAATGAGCAGTTCTTC
TRBJ2-2,.,TRBV5-1,TRBD2,CASTLGLAATSNTGELFF,TGCGCCAGCACCCTAGGACTAGCGGCCACTTCAAACACCGGGGAGCTGTTTTTT
TRBJ1-2,.,TRBV12-5,.,CASGLAEAGGYTF,TGTGCTAGTGGTTTGGCGGAGGCGGGGGGCTACACCTTC
TRBJ1-1,.,TRBV10-2,.,CATKNPGWATEAFF,TGCGCCACGAAAAACCCGGGGTGGGCCACTGAAGCTTTCTTT